The clone carrying this T cell receptor beta chain came up a few times. This CDR3 has 13 amino acids. The germline V and J ends were trimmed by 0 bases and 4 bases, with 7 bases remaining between them. Germline-derived CDR1 and CDR2 are MNHEY and SVGEGT. These data belong to a study of Graves' ophthalmopathy and Graves' hyperthyroidism. Exclusion applied to patients with other autoimmune diseases, uncontrolled infections, pregnancy or lactation. Out of around 9.5 ml of fresh peripheral blood, PBMCs were obtained. Amplification of TCR beta CDR3 regions used RNA transcripts. Second-round multiplex PCR came after first-round RT-PCR with HTBI primers. TCRdb called the multiplex PCR reads again in MiXCR, with one record for every CDR3 protein. The table shows about 160,000 distinct CDR3 sequences, with roughly 37% occurring only once.

This clonotype originated in a woman aged 40 to 49 with Graves' ophthalmopathy. The sample taken for sequencing was peripheral blood. This rearrangement joins TRBV6-2 or TRBV6-3 to TRBJ2-7; D uncertain. The CDR3 DNA reads as TGTGCCAGCAGTTACTCTTTGGTATACGAGCAGTACTTC. Residues: CASSYSLVYEQYF.